The rows below give T cell receptor beta chains drawn from one sample of a study of cytomegalovirus exposure and HLA in healthy donors. Libraries were prepared by immunoSEQ multiplex PCR; TCRdb keeps only in-frame clonotypes and omits some of them. The top ten hold about 6.7% of the sample, which has fewer than 150,000 clones, around 83% seen once. The sequencing input was PBMCs. These receptor sequences come from a woman aged 25 to 39 in good health and CMV-seropositive. CDR3s include the opening cysteine and the closing phenylalanine or tryptophan. Fields, in order: J gene, clone size, D gene, V gene, CDR3 DNA, CDR3 protein. The D gene is left open where the match is weak. Clone size is shown for a subset of rows, as once, few, many or a class of expanded clone.

J: TRBJ1-1
size: .
D: TRBD1
V: TRBV5-1
DNA: TGCGCCAGCAGCCCATCGACAGGGAGGTCTACTGAAGCTTTCTTT
CDR3: CASSPSTGRSTEAFF

J: TRBJ2-7
size: .
D: .
V: TRBV5-1
DNA: TGCGCCAGCAGCCCCGATAGCCATTCCAGCGAGCAGTACTTC
CDR3: CASSPDSHSSEQYF

J: TRBJ1-3
size: .
D: .
V: TRBV28
DNA: TGTGCCAGCAGTTTCCCGGTCGGTGGAAACACCATATATTTT
CDR3: CASSFPVGGNTIYF

J: TRBJ1-4
size: .
D: .
V: TRBV30
DNA: TGTGCCTGGAGTACACTTAGAGGGGAAAAACTGTTTTTT
CDR3: CAWSTLRGEKLFF

J: TRBJ1-2
size: .
D: .
V: TRBV7-2
DNA: TGTGCCAGCAGCAACCCCTCGGGAGGCTACACCTTC
CDR3: CASSNPSGGYTF

J: TRBJ1-2
size: .
D: .
V: TRBV28
DNA: TGTGCCAGCAGTTTGTCTGCGGGTCACTATGGCTACACCTTC
CDR3: CASSLSAGHYGYTF

J: TRBJ1-5
size: .
D: TRBD1
V: TRBV19
DNA: TGTGCCAGTAGTATAAACAGGGGAGACAATCAGCCCCAGCATTTT
CDR3: CASSINRGDNQPQHF

J: TRBJ1-2
size: .
D: .
V: TRBV6-5
DNA: TGTGCCAGCACCCAACCGGGGTCAACTGGGGGCGGCTACACCTTC
CDR3: CASTQPGSTGGGYTF

J: TRBJ1-5
size: .
D: .
V: TRBV28
DNA: TGTGCCAGCAGTTTATGGGTCTATAGCAATCAGCCCCAGCATTTT
CDR3: CASSLWVYSNQPQHF

J: TRBJ2-1
size: .
D: TRBD1
V: TRBV28
DNA: TGTGCCAGCAGTTTGATAGGGACAGGGGGCAATGAGCAGTTCTTC
CDR3: CASSLIGTGGNEQFF

J: TRBJ2-3
size: once
D: TRBD2
V: TRBV29-1
DNA: TGCAGCGTTGACGCGGGAGGAGATACGCAGTATTTT
CDR3: CSVDAGGDTQYF

J: TRBJ2-5
size: .
D: .
V: TRBV5-4
DNA: TGTGCCAGCAGCAGCGCGGTGTCAGAGACCCAGTACTTC
CDR3: CASSSAVSETQYF

J: TRBJ1-1
size: .
D: .
V: TRBV9
DNA: TGTGCCAGCAGCGTGACGACAGAGAACACTGAAGCTTTCTTT
CDR3: CASSVTTENTEAFF

J: TRBJ1-2
size: .
D: .
V: TRBV2
DNA: TGTGCCAGCAGTACTACAGGGAGGGATGGCTACACCTTC
CDR3: CASSTTGRDGYTF

J: TRBJ1-1
size: once
D: .
V: TRBV2
DNA: TGTGCCAGCTCTTGGTGGGGGGGCGGTGAAGCTTTCTTT
CDR3: CASSWWGGGEAFF